This T cell receptor beta chain was found in a study of vaccination and CD4 T cells after COVID-19. As for the study in general: Post-COVID specimens were obtained a median 101 days after diagnosis (range 35 to 161). Control cultures used a CEFX viral epitope pool, an HIV-1 Nef peptide pool, or no peptide.

Turning to this clonotype: What it binds is unknown.

Treatment described: approximately 9-day PBMC culture with coronavirus spike peptide pools or control peptides (ViraFEST assay). The assay that was used to sequence DNA from cultured CD4+ T cells was the Oncomine TCR Beta short-read assay. Using its own MiXCR run on the PCR reads, TCRdb lists one record per CDR3 protein. Seen here are several thousand distinct CDR3 sequences, 20% to 25% observed once, and the top ten hold more than 7%. V shed 4 bases and J 3 bases; nucleotides not matched to a gene: 4. CDR3 length equals 14 residues. V usage is TRBV23-1 and J usage is TRBJ2-7, with TRBD1 matching 9 bases. TRBV23-1 is given ORF status, its function remaining uncertain. This TCR was recovered from a human donor who had recovered from COVID-19. The sample in question was CD4+ T cells from blood, cultured in vitro, obtained after SARS-CoV-2 vaccination. The CDR3 region has the DNA TGCGCCAGCAGTCCCGGACAGGGGCGCTACGAGCAGTACTTC. Translated: CASSPGQGRYEQYF.